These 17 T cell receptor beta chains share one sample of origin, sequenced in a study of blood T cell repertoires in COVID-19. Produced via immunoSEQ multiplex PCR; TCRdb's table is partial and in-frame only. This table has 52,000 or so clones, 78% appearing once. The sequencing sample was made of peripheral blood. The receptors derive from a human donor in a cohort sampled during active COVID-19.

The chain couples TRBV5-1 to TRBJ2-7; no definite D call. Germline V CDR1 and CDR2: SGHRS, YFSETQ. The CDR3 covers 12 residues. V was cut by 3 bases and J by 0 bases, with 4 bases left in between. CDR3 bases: TGCGCCAGCAGCTCCTACTCCTACGAGCAGTACTTC. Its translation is CASSSYSYEQYF.

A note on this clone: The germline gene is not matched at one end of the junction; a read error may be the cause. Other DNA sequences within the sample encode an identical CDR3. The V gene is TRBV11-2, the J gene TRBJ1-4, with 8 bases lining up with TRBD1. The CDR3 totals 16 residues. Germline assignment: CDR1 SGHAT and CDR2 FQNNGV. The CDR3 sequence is CASSRGQGATNEKLFF. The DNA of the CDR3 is TGTGCCAGCAGTCGCGGACAGGGCGCAACTAATGAAAAGCTGTTTTTT.

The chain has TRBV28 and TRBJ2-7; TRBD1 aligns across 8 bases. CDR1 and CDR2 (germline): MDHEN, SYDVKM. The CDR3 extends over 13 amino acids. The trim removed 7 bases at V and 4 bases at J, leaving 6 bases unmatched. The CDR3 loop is CASNGDRSYEQYF. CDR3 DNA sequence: TGTGCCAGCAACGGGGACAGGTCTTACGAGCAGTACTTC.

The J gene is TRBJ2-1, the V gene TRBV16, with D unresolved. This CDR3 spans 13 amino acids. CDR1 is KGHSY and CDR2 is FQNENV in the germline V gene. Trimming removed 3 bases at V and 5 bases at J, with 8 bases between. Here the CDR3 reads CASSHLADNEQFF. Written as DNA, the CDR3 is TGTGCCAGCAGCCATCTGGCAGACAATGAGCAGTTCTTC.

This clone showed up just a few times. The CDR3 region is CAISEGREYYNEQFF. The CDR3 DNA is TGTGCCATCAGTGAGGGGCGGGAATACTACAATGAGCAGTTCTTC. This rearrangement joins TRBV10-3 to TRBJ2-1, with D maybe TRBD2 (6 bases). Trimming pared 2 bases from V and 3 bases from J, leaving 11 bases between. The germline CDR1 and CDR2 sequences are ENHRY and SYGVKD. The CDR3 has 15 amino acids.

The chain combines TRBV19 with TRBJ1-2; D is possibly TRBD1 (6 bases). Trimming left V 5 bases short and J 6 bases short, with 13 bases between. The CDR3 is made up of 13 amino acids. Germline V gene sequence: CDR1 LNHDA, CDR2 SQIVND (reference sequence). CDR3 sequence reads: CASSDRNFDGYTF. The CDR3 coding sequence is TGTGCCAGTAGTGACAGGAACTTCGATGGCTACACCTTC.

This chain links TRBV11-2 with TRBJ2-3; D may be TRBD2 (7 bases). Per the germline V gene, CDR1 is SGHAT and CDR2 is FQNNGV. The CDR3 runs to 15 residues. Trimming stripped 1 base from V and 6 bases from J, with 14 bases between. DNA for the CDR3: TGTGCCAGCAGCTTAGCGGGGGGCCCTATTGATACGCAGTATTTT. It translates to CASSLAGGPIDTQYF.

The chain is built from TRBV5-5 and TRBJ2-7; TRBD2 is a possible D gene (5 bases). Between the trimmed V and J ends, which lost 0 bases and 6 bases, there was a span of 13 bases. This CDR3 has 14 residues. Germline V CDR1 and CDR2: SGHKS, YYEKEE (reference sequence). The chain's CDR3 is CASSLGLERTEQYF. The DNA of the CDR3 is TGTGCCAGCAGCTTGGGATTGGAGCGGACCGAGCAGTACTTC.

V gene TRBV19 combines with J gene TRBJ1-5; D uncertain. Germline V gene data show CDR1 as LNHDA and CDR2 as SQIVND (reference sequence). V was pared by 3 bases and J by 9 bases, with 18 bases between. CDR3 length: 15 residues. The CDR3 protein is CASSMGGSNFGPQHF. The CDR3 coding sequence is TGTGCCAGTAGTATGGGAGGCAGTAACTTCGGGCCCCAGCATTTT.

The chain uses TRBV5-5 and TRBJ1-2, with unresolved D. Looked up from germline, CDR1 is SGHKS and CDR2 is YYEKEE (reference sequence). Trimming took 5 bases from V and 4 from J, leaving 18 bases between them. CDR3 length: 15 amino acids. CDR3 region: CASSPAGLSGYGYTF. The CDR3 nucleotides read TGTGCCAGCAGTCCGGCTGGGTTGTCAGGCTATGGCTACACCTTC.

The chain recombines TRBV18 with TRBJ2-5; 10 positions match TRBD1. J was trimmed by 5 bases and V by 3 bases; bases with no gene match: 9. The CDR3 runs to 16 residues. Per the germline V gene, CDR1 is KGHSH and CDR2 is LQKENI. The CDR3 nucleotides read TGTGCCAGCTCACCTTACGGGACAGGGGAGGCGGAGACCCAGTACTTC. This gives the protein CASSPYGTGEAETQYF.

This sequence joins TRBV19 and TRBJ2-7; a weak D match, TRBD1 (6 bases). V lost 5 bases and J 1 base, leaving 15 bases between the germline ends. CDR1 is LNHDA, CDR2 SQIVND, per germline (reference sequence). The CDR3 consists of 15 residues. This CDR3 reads CASSLQGSFSYEQYF. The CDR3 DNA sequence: TGTGCCAGTAGTTTACAGGGTTCTTTTTCCTACGAGCAGTACTTC.

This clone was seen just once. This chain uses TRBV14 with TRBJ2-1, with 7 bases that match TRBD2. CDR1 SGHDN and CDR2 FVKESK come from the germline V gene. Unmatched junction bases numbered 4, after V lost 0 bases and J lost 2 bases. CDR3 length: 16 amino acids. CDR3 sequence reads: CASSQESGNPYNEQFF. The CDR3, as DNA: TGTGCCAGCAGCCAAGAGAGCGGGAATCCCTACAATGAGCAGTTCTTC. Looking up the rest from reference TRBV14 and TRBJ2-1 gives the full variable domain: EAGVTQFPSHSVIEKGQTVTLRCDPISGHDNLYWYRRVMGKEIKFLLHFVKESKQDESGMPNNRFLAERTGGTYSTLKVQPAELEDSGVYFCASSQESGNPYNEQFFGPGTRLTVL.

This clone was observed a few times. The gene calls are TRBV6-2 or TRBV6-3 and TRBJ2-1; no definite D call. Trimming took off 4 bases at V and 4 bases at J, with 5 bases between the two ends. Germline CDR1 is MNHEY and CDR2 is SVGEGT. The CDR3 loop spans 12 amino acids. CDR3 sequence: CASSFVYNEQFF. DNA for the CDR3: TGTGCCAGCAGTTTTGTATACAATGAGCAGTTCTTC.

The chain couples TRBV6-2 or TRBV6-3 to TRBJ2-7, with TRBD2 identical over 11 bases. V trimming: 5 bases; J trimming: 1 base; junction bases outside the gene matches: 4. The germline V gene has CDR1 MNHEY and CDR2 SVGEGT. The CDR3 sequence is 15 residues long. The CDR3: CASSISSGGSYEQYF. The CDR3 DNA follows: TGTGCCAGCAGTATCTCTAGCGGGGGGTCCTACGAGCAGTACTTC.

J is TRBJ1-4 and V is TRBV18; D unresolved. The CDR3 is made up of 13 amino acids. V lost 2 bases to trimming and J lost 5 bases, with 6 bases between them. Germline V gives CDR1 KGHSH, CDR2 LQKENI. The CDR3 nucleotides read TGTGCCAGCTCACCATCGAGGAATGAAAAACTGTTTTTT. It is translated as CASSPSRNEKLFF.

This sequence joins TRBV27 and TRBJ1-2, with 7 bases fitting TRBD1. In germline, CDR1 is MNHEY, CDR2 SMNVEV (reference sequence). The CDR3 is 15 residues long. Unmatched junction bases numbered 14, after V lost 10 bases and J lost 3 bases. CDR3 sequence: CANAQMGQSYYGYTF. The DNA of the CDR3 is TGTGCCAACGCCCAAATGGGACAGTCCTACTATGGCTACACCTTC.